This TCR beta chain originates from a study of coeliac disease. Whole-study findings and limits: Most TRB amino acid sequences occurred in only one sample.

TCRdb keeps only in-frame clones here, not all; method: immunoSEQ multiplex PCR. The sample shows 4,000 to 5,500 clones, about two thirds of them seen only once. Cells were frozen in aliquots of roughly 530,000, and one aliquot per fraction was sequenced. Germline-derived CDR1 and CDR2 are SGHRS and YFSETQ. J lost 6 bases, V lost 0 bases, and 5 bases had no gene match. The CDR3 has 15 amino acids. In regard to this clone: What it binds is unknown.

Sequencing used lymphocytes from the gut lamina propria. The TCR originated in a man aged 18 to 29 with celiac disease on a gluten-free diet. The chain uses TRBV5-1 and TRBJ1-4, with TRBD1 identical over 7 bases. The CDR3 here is CASSLVGRGDEKLFF. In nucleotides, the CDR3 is TGCGCCAGCAGCTTGGTCGGCAGGGGGGATGAAAAACTGTTTTTT.